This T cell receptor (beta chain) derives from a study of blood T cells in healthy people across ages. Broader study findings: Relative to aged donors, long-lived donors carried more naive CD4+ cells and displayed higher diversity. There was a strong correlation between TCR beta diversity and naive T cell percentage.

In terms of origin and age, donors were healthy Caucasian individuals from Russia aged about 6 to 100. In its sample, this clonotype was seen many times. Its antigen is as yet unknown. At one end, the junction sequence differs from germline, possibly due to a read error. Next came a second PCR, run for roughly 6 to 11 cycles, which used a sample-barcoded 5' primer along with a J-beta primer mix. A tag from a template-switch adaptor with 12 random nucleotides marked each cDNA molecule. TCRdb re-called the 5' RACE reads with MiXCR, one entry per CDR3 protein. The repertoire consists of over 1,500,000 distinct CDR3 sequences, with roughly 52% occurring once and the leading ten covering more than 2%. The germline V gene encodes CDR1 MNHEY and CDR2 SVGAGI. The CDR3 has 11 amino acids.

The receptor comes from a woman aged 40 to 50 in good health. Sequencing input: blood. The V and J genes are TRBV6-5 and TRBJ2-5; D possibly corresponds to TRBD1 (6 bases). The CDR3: CASRTEETQYF. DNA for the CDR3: TGCGCCAGCAGGACAGAAGAGACCCAGTACTTC.